This TCR beta chain was sequenced for a study of beta chain features in type 1 diabetes. The sample holds a few counts of this clone. The antigen is not known. The CDR3 sequence is 14 residues long. V lost 9 bases, J lost 8 bases, and 12 bases stayed unmatched. Germline V gene lookup returns CDR1 SGHRS and CDR2 YFSETQ. The study reverse transcribed the entire isolated RNA, so it sequenced expressed TCRB transcripts. Data came from immunoSEQ multiplex PCR; TCRdb stores just in-frame clones and leaves some out. Of about 150,000 clones in the sample, less than 10% were seen once. Regarding the study as a whole: A pattern of fewer insertions and more deletions at VDJ junctions was seen in type 1 diabetes patients. All four CD4+ subsets of Type 1 diabetes patients contained TCRB CDR3s that were moderately but significantly shorter.

Sequenced: central memory CD4+ T cells from blood. V gene TRBV5-1 combines with J gene TRBJ2-4; the match to TRBD1 covers 9 bases. The sequence was collected from a man between 18 and 29 years old with type 1 diabetes. CDR3 in amino acids: CATREQGAEDIQYF. CDR3 coding DNA: TGCGCCACCCGAGAACAGGGGGCGGAGGACATTCAGTACTTC.